The subject of this entry is one TCR beta chain. Random hexamers were used to reverse transcribe about 0.5 to 1 ug of RNA. TCRdb re-called the immunoSEQ multiplex PCR reads through MiXCR, storing one row per CDR3 protein. The sample includes some 450,000 distinct CDR3 sequences, 75% to 90% of them seen just once. This specimen comes from a study of CD8 T cells in Susac syndrome. The CDR3 is 15 amino acids. V lost 7 bases and J lost 3; bases outside the gene matches: 9. The V gene's germline CDR1 is MNHEY and CDR2 SVGAGI. Sequencing of TCR beta, carried out with a high-throughput approach, was applied to CD8+ and CD4+ T cells from the blood.

The TCR was taken from a human donor with multiple sclerosis. The sample comprised CD8+ T cells from PBMCs. J is TRBJ1-3 and V is TRBV6-5, with 7 positions matching TRBD1. DNA for the CDR3: TGTGCCAGCACCAACGACAGGGAGGATGGAAACACCATATATTTT. Amino acids: CASTNDREDGNTIYF.